The present TCR beta chain was sequenced within a study of cytomegalovirus exposure and HLA in healthy donors. On this clone itself: Its antigen is not known.

60 Vbeta and 13 Jbeta primers were used in PCR. The table came from immunoSEQ multiplex PCR; TCRdb's copy has only in-frame clones and leaves some out. The repertoire has 200,000 to 250,000 clones, more than 60% of them found once; the top ten carry under 2%. Germline V CDR1 and CDR2: GTSNPN, SVGIG (reference sequence). The CDR3 length is 14 residues. Trimming took 3 bases from V and 4 from J; bases not matched to a gene: 8. Study results and caveats: Presence/absence analyses supposed approximately even sequencing depth among donors. DRB1 had the most TCR associations and HLA-C the fewest, a later analysis found, with rates varying by HLA locus.

The gene calls are TRBV30 and TRBJ2-7; 8 bases line up with TRBD2. The clonotype originates from a woman in her twenties or thirties in good health and CMV-seronegative. The specimen was PBMCs. CDR3 bases: TGTGCCTGGAGCCCGGGGGGGGGTAGGTACGAGCAGTACTTC. This codes for CAWSPGGGRYEQYF.